Described below is a single T cell receptor (beta chain) sequence and its context. The target antigen is unknown. The sample is drawn from a study of T cell therapy after organ transplantation. CDR3 length: 14 residues. Trimming pared 5 bases from V and 5 bases from J, leaving 16 bases between. Germline loops: CDR1 SGHVS, CDR2 FNYEAQ. The method was immunoSEQ multiplex PCR; TCRdb's version includes in-frame clones alone and lacks a portion of them. Of approximately 52,000 clones listed, 85% to 95% are singletons. The V call is TRBV7-6, the J call TRBJ2-7; D may be TRBD1 or TRBD2 (5 bases each). The sample in question was CD8+ T cells from blood, obtained before autologous CMV-specific T cell therapy. The receptor was isolated from a human patient who had received a solid organ transplant and had CMV disease. The CDR3 sequence is CASSPKGSSHEQYF. As DNA, the CDR3 is TGTGCCAGCAGCCCGAAGGGGAGTTCCCACGAGCAGTACTTC.